This T cell receptor beta chain stems from a study of T cell responses to AZD1222 COVID-19 vaccine. General study results and limits: CD4 TCRs covered the whole spike, strongest at regions 160-218 and 743-854. Among spike-specific TCRs, nearly half reportedly target unmutated variant regions. Repertoires were obtained only post-peak T cell response.

Points on this clone: No antigen is known for it.

Sequencing was performed with immunoSEQ multiplex PCR; in TCRdb, only in-frame clones are kept and a portion is missing. The sample records some 180,000 clones, 87% being singletons. The CDR3 runs 11 residues. Trimming took off 8 bases at V and 5 bases at J, with 9 bases between the two ends. Germline CDR1 reads LNHDA; CDR2 reads SQIVND (reference sequence). Sequencing was performed on peripheral blood, taken 28 days after the second AZD1222 dose. The chain uses TRBV19 and TRBJ1-1; D remains unclear. This TCR was recovered from an adult who received the AZD1222 COVID-19 vaccine. The CDR3 nucleotides read TGTGCCAGTGTTAGATTAACTGAAGCTTTCTTT. Its protein product is CASVRLTEAFF.